The 14 T cell receptor beta chains reported below all come from one sample, sequenced in a study of cytomegalovirus exposure and HLA in healthy donors. Primers: 60 Vbeta forward and 13 Jbeta reverse. Generated by immunoSEQ multiplex PCR, the TCRdb table keeps only in-frame clones and is missing some. The sample includes 130,000 to 150,000 clones, around three quarters of them seen just once. The material sequenced was PBMCs. The source is a middle-aged man in good health and CMV-seropositive.

This clone was seen only a few times. The genes are TRBV4-3 and TRBJ2-3; tentative D call: TRBD1 (7 bases). This CDR3 has 16 amino acids. Trimming stripped 4 bases from V and 2 bases from J, with 16 bases between. Germline V CDR1 and CDR2: LGHNA, YSLEER. CDR3: CASSPLAGTDTDTQYF. DNA of the CDR3: TGCGCCAGCAGCCCTCTCGCGGGGACAGACACAGATACGCAGTATTTT.

The gene calls are TRBV5-6 and TRBJ1-4; the D gene is possibly TRBD1 (5 bases). CDR3 size: 15 residues. Trimming removed 2 bases at V and 4 bases at J, with 12 bases between. Germline V CDR1 and CDR2: SGHDT, YYEEEE. The CDR3 region is CASSFKGLSNEKLFF. The CDR3 DNA follows: TGTGCCAGCAGCTTTAAGGGACTGAGTAATGAAAAACTGTTTTTT.

This chain uses TRBV11-2 with TRBJ2-3; 9 bases agree with TRBD2. This CDR3 spans 14 amino acids. Trimming removed 2 bases from V and 4 bases from J; junction bases left unmatched: 1. Germline loops: CDR1 SGHAT, CDR2 FQNNGV. In nucleotides, the CDR3 is TGTGCCAGCAGCTTAACTAGCGGGCCAGATACGCAGTATTTT. Translation: CASSLTSGPDTQYF.

The chain links TRBV29-1 to TRBJ2-1; no clear D gene. The CDR3 has 16 residues. The germline V and J ends were trimmed by 2 bases and 0 bases, with 14 bases remaining between them. Germline values: CDR1 SQVTM, CDR2 ANQGSEA. Here the CDR3 reads CSVERLLPGSYNEQFF. The CDR3 DNA is TGCAGCGTTGAAAGGTTGCTGCCAGGCTCCTACAATGAGCAGTTCTTC.

The chain combines TRBV28 with TRBJ2-3, with TRBD2 identical over 8 bases. V lost 1 base to trimming and J lost 2 bases; unmatched junction nucleotides: 8. This CDR3 is 17 amino acids long. Germline lookup yields CDR1 MDHEN and CDR2 SYDVKM. In nucleotides, the CDR3 is TGTGCCAGCAGTTTATTGCATCCTAGCGGGCTCACAGATACGCAGTATTTT. It encodes CASSLLHPSGLTDTQYF.

This clone was counted once. Here the CDR3 DNA reads TGTGCCAGCAGTGAGAGGCGGGCCTCCTACGAGCAGTACTTC. Amino acids: CASSERRASYEQYF. V usage is TRBV6-1 and J usage is TRBJ2-5; possibly TRBD2 for D (5 bases). The J call may be incorrect, as the DNA end agrees better with TRBJ2-7. CDR3 length: 14 residues. CDR1 is MNHNS and CDR2 is SASEGT in the germline V gene.

This clone was counted a few times. CDR3 coding DNA: TGCGCCAGCAGCGATAGCGGGAGTGAGCAGTTCTTC. Its protein product is CASSDSGSEQFF. This chain joins TRBV5-1 and TRBJ2-1; 9 bases agree with TRBD2. V was pared by 4 bases and J by 9 bases, with 2 bases of the junction left unmatched. CDR3 length equals 12 residues. CDR1 and CDR2 (germline): SGHRS, YFSETQ.

CDR3 residues: CARPQRINYGYTF. CDR3 nucleotides: TGTGCTAGGCCACAGAGAATTAACTATGGCTACACCTTC. The chain is built from TRBV12-5 and TRBJ1-2; D is uncertain. The V end was cut by 9 bases, the J end by 1 base, with 12 bases between. The CDR3 totals 13 residues. Germline V gene lookup returns CDR1 LGHNT and CDR2 FRNRAP.

The CDR3 DNA is TGTGCCAGCAGCTTGGCACTAGCGGGAGTAAATGAGCAGTTCTTC. It codes for CASSLALAGVNEQFF. The chain combines TRBV11-3 with TRBJ2-1; 11 positions match TRBD2. V lost 3 bases, J lost 7 bases, and 5 bases stayed unmatched. Germline V gene sequence: CDR1 SGHNT, CDR2 YENEEA. There are 15 residues in the CDR3.

The rearrangement links TRBV30 to TRBJ2-5, with 10 bases identical to TRBD2. The CDR3 sequence is 12 residues long. The germline gives CDR1 GTSNPN, CDR2 SVGIG (reference sequence). V gave up 4 bases and J gave up 4 bases; unmatched junction bases: 0. DNA of the CDR3: TGTGCCTGGACTAGCGGGAGAGAGACCCAGTACTTC. Translation gives CAWTSGRETQYF.

The gene calls are TRBV6-1 and TRBJ2-1; 10 bases are shared with TRBD2. The trim removed 7 bases at V and 0 bases at J, leaving 3 bases unmatched. CDR3 length: 15 amino acids. The germline gives CDR1 MNHNS, CDR2 SASEGT. For the CDR3, the DNA is TGTGCCAGCAAAAAGCGGGAGGGCTCCTACAATGAGCAGTTCTTC. Amino acid sequence: CASKKREGSYNEQFF.

The chain recombines TRBV10-3 with TRBJ2-6; 9 bases are shared with TRBD1. Germline V gives CDR1 ENHRY, CDR2 SYGVKD. This CDR3 region has 17 residues. V lost 4 bases to trimming and J lost 2 bases; unmatched junction nucleotides: 6. CDR3 bases: TGTGCCATCAGTGGCCAGGGACAGGGTGCTGGGGCCAACGTCCTGACTTTC. Amino acid sequence: CAISGQGQGAGANVLTF.

The chain combines TRBV10-3 with TRBJ2-7; 10 positions match TRBD2. The CDR3 covers 13 residues. Germline assignment: CDR1 ENHRY and CDR2 SYGVKD. V trimming: 4 bases; J trimming: 4 bases; junction bases outside the gene matches: 1. CDR3 in amino acids: CAISASGSYEQYF. In DNA form, the CDR3 reads TGTGCCATCAGTGCTAGCGGGAGTTACGAGCAGTACTTC.

The genes are TRBV5-6 and TRBJ1-2, with D tentatively TRBD1 (6 bases). Trimming took 3 bases from V and 2 from J, leaving 11 bases between them. The germline V gene has CDR1 SGHDT and CDR2 YYEEEE. The CDR3 consists of 14 residues. CDR3 amino acids: CASSYRQDNYGYTF. The CDR3 DNA sequence: TGTGCCAGCAGCTACCGACAGGACAACTATGGCTACACCTTC.